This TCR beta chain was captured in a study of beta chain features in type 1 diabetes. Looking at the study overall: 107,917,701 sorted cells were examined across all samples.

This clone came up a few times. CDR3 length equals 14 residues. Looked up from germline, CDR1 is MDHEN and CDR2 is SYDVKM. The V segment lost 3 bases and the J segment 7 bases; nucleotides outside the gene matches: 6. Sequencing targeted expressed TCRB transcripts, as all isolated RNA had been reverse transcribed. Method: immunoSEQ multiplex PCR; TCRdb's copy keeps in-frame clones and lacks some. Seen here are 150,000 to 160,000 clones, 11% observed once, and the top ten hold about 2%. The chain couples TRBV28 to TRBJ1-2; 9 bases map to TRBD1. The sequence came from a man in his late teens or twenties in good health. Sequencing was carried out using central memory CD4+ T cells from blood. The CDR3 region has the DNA TGTGCCAGCAGTTTTGAACAGGGGGCCCGTGGCTACACCTTC. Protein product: CASSFEQGARGYTF.